This TCR beta chain was sequenced during a study of T cells in Graves' hyperthyroidism and ophthalmopathy. Turning to the study itself: Prior to any treatment, at the point of initial diagnosis, peripheral blood was collected.

It was RNA transcripts that yielded the amplified TCR beta CDR3 regions. The TCR CDR3 was amplified in a first-round RT-PCR using the HTBI primer set. TCRdb analysed the multiplex PCR reads with MiXCR anew, one entry per CDR3 protein. The sample includes around 250,000 distinct CDR3 sequences, approximately 15% of them seen just once. Notes on this clonotype: The antigen is undetermined.

Study outcomes and limitations: Appearing also in blood were most of the thyroid clonotypes expanded above 0.001. Stable hyperthyroidism was told apart from ophthalmopathy by a model built on 13 V-J features.

Uncontrolled infections, other autoimmune diseases, pregnancy or lactation led to exclusion of patients. Germline V gives CDR1 SGHAT, CDR2 FQNNGV. This CDR3 region has 16 residues. The V and J ends lost 3 bases and 1 base, in that order; junction bases with no gene match: 2. Material: blood. The TCR comes from a woman between 35 and 50 years old with Graves' hyperthyroidism that later progressed to Graves' ophthalmopathy. V is TRBV11-2 and J is TRBJ2-1, with 11 nucleotides matching TRBD2. This CDR3 reads CASSFRLAGSYNEQFF. In DNA form, the CDR3 reads TGTGCCAGCAGCTTTCGACTAGCGGGATCCTACAATGAGCAGTTCTTC.